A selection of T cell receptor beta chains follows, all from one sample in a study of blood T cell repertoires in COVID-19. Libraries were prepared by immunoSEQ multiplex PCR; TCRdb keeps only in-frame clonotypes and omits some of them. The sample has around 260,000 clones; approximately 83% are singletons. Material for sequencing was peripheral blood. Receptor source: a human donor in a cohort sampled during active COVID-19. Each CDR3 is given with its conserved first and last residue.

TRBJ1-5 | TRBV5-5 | CASSQDRDQPQHF
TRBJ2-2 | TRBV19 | CASSMRLAANTGELFF
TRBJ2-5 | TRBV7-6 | CASKSGETQYF
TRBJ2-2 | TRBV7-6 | CASREGLEVIGELFF
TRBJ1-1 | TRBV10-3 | CAIRTGGNTEAFF
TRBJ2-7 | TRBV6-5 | CASRGDRVYEQYF
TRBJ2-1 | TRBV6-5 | CASSRGKNEQFF
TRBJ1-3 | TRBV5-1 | CASSLEGREDTIYF
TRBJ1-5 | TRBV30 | CAWSPGGLPNQPQHF
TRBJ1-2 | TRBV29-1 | CSVEELEYIGYTF
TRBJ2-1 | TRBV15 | CATSRMTSGRNNEQFF
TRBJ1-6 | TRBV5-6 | CASSLGMANSPLHF
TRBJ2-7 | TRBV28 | CASSGRLGSYEQYF
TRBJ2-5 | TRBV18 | CASSPLRGNQETQYF
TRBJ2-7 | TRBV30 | CAWRGFASGRGEQYF
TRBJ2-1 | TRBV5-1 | CASSTGPTSGDNEQFF
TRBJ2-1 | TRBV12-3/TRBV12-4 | CASRGGTSNEQFF
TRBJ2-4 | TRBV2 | CASSESEVLAKNIQYF
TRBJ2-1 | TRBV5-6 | CASSFKGTIKNEQFF
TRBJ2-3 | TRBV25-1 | CASSGDRGLYTDTQYF
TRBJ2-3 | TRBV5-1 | CASSLGYGHTDTQYF
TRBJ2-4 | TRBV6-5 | CASQPTGRAKNIQYF
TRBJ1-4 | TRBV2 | CASSHHSSGTGDEKLFF
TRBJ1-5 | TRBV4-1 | CASSQVSGVRQPQHF
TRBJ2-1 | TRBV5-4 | CASSPLTALSMGNEQFF
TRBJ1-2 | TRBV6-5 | CASNSGTGGTYGYTF
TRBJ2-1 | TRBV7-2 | CASSLESGGLAGGRNEQFF
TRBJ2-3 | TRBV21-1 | CASSAQRRPAGVADTQYF
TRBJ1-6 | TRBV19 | CASALVTGGSSPLHF
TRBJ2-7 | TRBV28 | CASSSRAGGRALSYEQYF
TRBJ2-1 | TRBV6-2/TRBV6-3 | CASSYLLSGASSYNEQFF
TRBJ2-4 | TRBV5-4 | CASSSTRRGKNIQYF
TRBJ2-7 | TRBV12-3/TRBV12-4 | CASSPSRYEQYF
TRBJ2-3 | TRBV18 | CASSRLAGGLLIQDTQYF
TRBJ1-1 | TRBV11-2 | CASSSYRDRINTEAFF
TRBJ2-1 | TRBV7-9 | CASGDRRKSYNEQFF
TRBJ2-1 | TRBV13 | CASSPPLVNEQFF
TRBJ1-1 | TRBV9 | CASSGGSFYTEAFF
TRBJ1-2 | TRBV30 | CAWSIATAYGYTF
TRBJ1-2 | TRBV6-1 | CASSDAGRATSKAYGYTF
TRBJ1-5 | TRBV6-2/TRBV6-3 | CASSYLPGQPQHF
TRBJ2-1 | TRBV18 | CASSPRLARGGNEQFF
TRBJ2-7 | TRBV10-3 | CAISRGQKSYEQYF